A selection of T cell receptor beta chains follows, all from one sample in a study of blood T cell repertoires in COVID-19. Assay: immunoSEQ multiplex PCR; the TCRdb copy retains only in-frame clones and omits some. The table has a few hundred thousand clones, approximately 82% seen once. The sequencing input was PBMCs or T cells enriched from blood (not recorded which). The receptors were sampled from a man between 40 and 49 years old who had recovered from COVID-19. Each CDR3 is given with its conserved first and last residue. Each record gives: CDR3 DNA, CDR3 protein, V gene, CDR3 length, clone size, D gene, J gene. D genes are given only for firm matches. Part of the rows lack a size; the others show once, few, many or a class for expanded clones.

TGTGCCTCTACTAGCGGGACAGAAGAAGAGACCCAGTACTTC | CASTSGTEEETQYF | TRBV10-3 | 14 | . | TRBD2 | TRBJ2-5
TGTGCCAGGGACAAGCGCGGGGGAGAGTTCGGAGAGACCCAGTACTTC | CARDKRGGEFGETQYF | TRBV28 | 16 | . | TRBD2 | TRBJ2-5
TGTGCCAGCAGCGCACCCGGGTACGAGCAGTACTTC | CASSAPGYEQYF | TRBV9 | 12 | . | . | TRBJ2-7
TGTGCCTGGAGTGTCCTGGGGACAGGGGACGGCGAGCAGTACTTC | CAWSVLGTGDGEQYF | TRBV30 | 15 | . | TRBD1 | TRBJ2-7
TGTGCCAGCAGCTGGGACGGACTGACAGGGGACACTGAAGCTTTCTTT | CASSWDGLTGDTEAFF | TRBV5-6 | 16 | . | TRBD1 | TRBJ1-1
TGTGCCAGCAGTCCCGACGGAGGTGGCTACACCTTC | CASSPDGGGYTF | TRBV6-2/TRBV6-3 | 12 | . | . | TRBJ1-2
TGTGCCAGCAGACTGTCTAACACCGGGGAGCTGTTTTTT | CASRLSNTGELFF | TRBV6-1 | 13 | once | . | TRBJ2-2
TGTGCCATCAGTGAGAGGGACGCGGGGGACGGAAAACTGTTTTTT | CAISERDAGDGKLFF | TRBV10-3 | 15 | . | . | TRBJ1-4
TGTGCCAGCAGCCGAGCGGGAGGGAACAATGAGCAGTTCTTC | CASSRAGGNNEQFF | TRBV7-3 | 14 | . | TRBD2 | TRBJ2-1
TGTGCCAGCAGTTACTCTTTAGCGGAGAGTACGAATACGCAGTATTTT | CASSYSLAESTNTQYF | TRBV6-5 | 16 | once | . | TRBJ2-3
TGTGCCAGCAGCTTTCGCGGGGGGGCACAAGAGACCCAGTACTTC | CASSFRGGAQETQYF | TRBV5-4 | 15 | . | TRBD2 | TRBJ2-5
TGCGCCAGCAAGCCGGCGGGGTCCTACAATGAGCAGTTCTTC | CASKPAGSYNEQFF | TRBV4-1 | 14 | . | . | TRBJ2-1
TGTGCCATCAGTTCGGGGGTAGGGACAGATACGCAGTATTTT | CAISSGVGTDTQYF | TRBV10-3 | 14 | . | . | TRBJ2-3
TGTGCCAGCAGCACCCCGGGGGTAGCGGGGGTAAACGAGCAGTACTTC | CASSTPGVAGVNEQYF | TRBV7-9 | 16 | . | TRBD2 | TRBJ2-7
TGTGCCAGCAGTTCGACAATAAATCAGCCCCAGCATTTT | CASSSTINQPQHF | TRBV11-2 | 13 | few | . | TRBJ1-5
TGTGCCAGCAAACAGGTAGCTGCAAGCAATCAGCCCCAGCATTTT | CASKQVAASNQPQHF | TRBV6-5 | 15 | . | . | TRBJ1-5
TGTGCCTTCAACAGGGGGGGAGGCACTGAAGCTTTCTTT | CAFNRGGGTEAFF | TRBV30 | 13 | once | TRBD1 | TRBJ1-1
TGTGCCAGCAGCCAAGAGGCTAGCGGGAGAAACATTCAGTACTTC | CASSQEASGRNIQYF | TRBV5-4 | 15 | few | TRBD2 | TRBJ2-4
TGTGCCAGCAGCTCTACCGCCTCCCTTGGCACCGGGGAGCTGTTTTTT | CASSSTASLGTGELFF | TRBV9 | 16 | few | . | TRBJ2-2
TGTGCCAGCAGTGAGCGGGGGCCCACGGGGACTGAAGCTTTCTTT | CASSERGPTGTEAFF | TRBV2 | 15 | . | . | TRBJ1-1
TGCGCCAGCAGCCTAACCCCGCTAGCCAAAAACATTCAGTACTTC | CASSLTPLAKNIQYF | TRBV5-1 | 15 | . | . | TRBJ2-4
TGTGCCAGCAGACCTCCGGGACAGGGAACTTTCGTCATTCCACTTAGCAATCAGCCCCAGCATTTT | CASRPPGQGTFVIPLSNQPQHF | TRBV2 | 22 | few | TRBD1 | TRBJ1-5
TGTGCCAGCAGCCAAGCACCGCGGGGATTGAATTCACCCCTCCACTTT | CASSQAPRGLNSPLHF | TRBV4-2 | 16 | . | . | TRBJ1-6
TGTGCCAGCAGCTCGCCAGGGTATGGCTACACCTTC | CASSSPGYGYTF | TRBV7-9 | 12 | . | . | TRBJ1-2
TGTGCCAGCAGTCCGGGTATGGATTCACCCCTCCACTTT | CASSPGMDSPLHF | TRBV27 | 13 | . | . | TRBJ1-6
TGTGCCAGCACCAGGAACCCCCCCGGGGGGTACAATGAGCAGTTCTTC | CASTRNPPGGYNEQFF | TRBV7-2 | 16 | . | TRBD2 | TRBJ2-1
TGTGCCATCAGCGTGGGACAGGGGCGCCCCTACGAGCAGTACTTC | CAISVGQGRPYEQYF | TRBV10-3 | 15 | . | TRBD1 | TRBJ2-7
TGTGCCATCAGGGAAGGGGGGGCCGGTGGCTACACCTTC | CAIREGGAGGYTF | TRBV10-3 | 13 | . | . | TRBJ1-2
TGTGCCAGCAGCTCCGGGATCACCGGGGAGCTGTTTTTT | CASSSGITGELFF | TRBV13 | 13 | . | . | TRBJ2-2
TGTGCCAGCAGCTTGGGTCTTAATGAGCAGTTCTTC | CASSLGLNEQFF | TRBV5-4 | 12 | . | . | TRBJ2-1
TGTGCCAGCAGCTCGCAGCGGGCAGGAGCAGATACGCAGTATTTT | CASSSQRAGADTQYF | TRBV11-3 | 15 | . | . | TRBJ2-3
TGTGCCAGCAGCTTACTTGGACAGGCTACAGCCGGGGAGCTGTTTTTT | CASSLLGQATAGELFF | TRBV7-9 | 16 | . | TRBD1 | TRBJ2-2
TGTGCCAGCAGCTTAGACCGGGACAGGATCTATGGCTACACCTTC | CASSLDRDRIYGYTF | TRBV7-2 | 15 | . | TRBD1 | TRBJ1-2
TGTGCCAGAAGCCTAATCACAGGGGATGAGGACTATGGCTACACCTTC | CARSLITGDEDYGYTF | TRBV5-3 | 16 | . | TRBD1 | TRBJ1-2
TGTGCCAGCAGCTTAACGTCCTCCACTGAAGCTTTCTTT | CASSLTSSTEAFF | TRBV7-3 | 13 | once | . | TRBJ1-1
TGTGCCAGCAGCTTAGTAGGGGTTTCCTCCTACGAGCAGTACTTC | CASSLVGVSSYEQYF | TRBV11-1 | 15 | . | . | TRBJ2-7
TGTGCCAGCTCACCCCGACCTGACAGATATGAAAAACTGTTTTTT | CASSPRPDRYEKLFF | TRBV18 | 15 | . | . | TRBJ1-4
TGTGCCAGCAGCTCTACGACAGGGGGGTACGAGCAGTACTTC | CASSSTTGGYEQYF | TRBV11-2 | 14 | . | TRBD1 | TRBJ2-7
TGTGCCAGCAGCCATTCCGCGGTCGGGGCTGAAGCTTTCTTT | CASSHSAVGAEAFF | TRBV3-1/TRBV3-2 | 14 | few | . | TRBJ1-1
TGTGCCAGCAGTTTTGGGGACTCTGGCTACACCTTC | CASSFGDSGYTF | TRBV28 | 12 | . | . | TRBJ1-2
TGCGCCAGCCGGCGGGAGGGTTACGAGCAGTACTTC | CASRREGYEQYF | TRBV5-1 | 12 | many | TRBD2 | TRBJ2-7
TGTGCCTGGAGCGAACAGGTGAACACTGAAGCTTTCTTT | CAWSEQVNTEAFF | TRBV30 | 13 | . | . | TRBJ1-1
TGCAGTGCTAGTTCCAGGGATAATCAGCCCCAGCATTTT | CSASSRDNQPQHF | TRBV20-1 | 13 | . | . | TRBJ1-5
TGTGCCAGCACCTATTTAGCGGGGGCGAGCTCCTACGAGCAGTACTTC | CASTYLAGASSYEQYF | TRBV2 | 16 | . | TRBD2 | TRBJ2-7
TGTGCCAGCAGTGAAGGGACAGACACTGAAGCTTTCTTT | CASSEGTDTEAFF | TRBV6-1 | 13 | . | . | TRBJ1-1
TGTGCCAGCAGCTTAGCCCTGGCGGGAAGTGGAAATGAGCAGTTCTTC | CASSLALAGSGNEQFF | TRBV7-9 | 16 | . | . | TRBJ2-1
TGCGCCAGCAGCCCTACGACAGGGGTGAATCAGCCCCAGCATTTT | CASSPTTGVNQPQHF | TRBV4-3 | 15 | . | TRBD1 | TRBJ1-5
TGTGCCAGCTTGGGACTAACCAGCACAGATACGCAGTATTTT | CASLGLTSTDTQYF | TRBV18 | 14 | . | TRBD2 | TRBJ2-3
TGTGCCAGCAGCTTGGGAGGGACTAGCGGGCTTACAGATACGCAGTATTTT | CASSLGGTSGLTDTQYF | TRBV5-4 | 17 | . | TRBD2 | TRBJ2-3
TGTGCCAGTAGTACTCCGATGGCGGCAGATACGCAGTATTTT | CASSTPMAADTQYF | TRBV19 | 14 | . | . | TRBJ2-3
TGTGCCAGCAGCCAATTGGCCCCCACAGATACGCAGTATTTT | CASSQLAPTDTQYF | TRBV3-1/TRBV3-2 | 14 | . | . | TRBJ2-3
TGTGCCTGGAGTTCCGGGGTAGGATACAATGAGCAGTTCTTC | CAWSSGVGYNEQFF | TRBV30 | 14 | . | . | TRBJ2-1
TGTGCCAGCAGACCCGAAGATTTGGGGACAGGGGACGAGCAGTACTTC | CASRPEDLGTGDEQYF | TRBV7-3 | 16 | . | TRBD1 | TRBJ2-7
TGTGCCAGCAGCCAAACAAATGGCTACACCTTC | CASSQTNGYTF | TRBV14 | 11 | . | . | TRBJ1-2
TGTGCCAGCAGCCAAGGGGGCTTCAGACTCGACACCGGGGAGCTGTTTTTT | CASSQGGFRLDTGELFF | TRBV3-1/TRBV3-2 | 17 | . | . | TRBJ2-2
TGTGCCAGCACCAGGACAGCAGGTGGCTACACCTTC | CASTRTAGGYTF | TRBV11-2 | 12 | . | . | TRBJ1-2
TGTGCCAGCGGCCTGAAGGGTCGGGGGGATGGTTCACCCCTCCACTTT | CASGLKGRGDGSPLHF | TRBV2 | 16 | . | . | TRBJ1-6
TGTGCCAGCAGCGAGTCCGGGACAGGGAACACTGAAGCTTTCTTT | CASSESGTGNTEAFF | TRBV7-3 | 15 | once | TRBD1 | TRBJ1-1